This T cell receptor (beta chain) was recovered during a study of T cell clonality in common variable immunodeficiency. Points from the study as a whole: Fewer deletions and N-nucleotide insertions were reportedly seen in common variable immunodeficiency TCR beta sequences. CVID subjects showed higher TCRbeta clonality than healthy controls.

The table came from immunoSEQ multiplex PCR; TCRdb's copy has only in-frame clones and leaves some out. The data show some 42,000 clones, none appearing only once, with 6% held by the ten largest. The ends were cut back, 0 bases at V and 4 bases at J, with 4 bases in the middle. Per the germline V gene, CDR1 is LNHNV and CDR2 is YYDKDF (reference sequence). The CDR3 is 12 amino acids. This clone was seen many times. The antigen is unknown. The read halts 3 residues ahead of the CDR3 end, with the missing end drawn from the germline J gene. The sample consisted of peripheral blood mononuclear cells. The chain joins TRBV15 to TRBJ2-7; no reliable D call. This clonotype was obtained from a human donor with common variable immunodeficiency. The CDR3 spells CATSRDSYEQYF. The part of the CDR3 DNA that was read is TGTGCCACCAGCAGAGACAGTTACGAG.